This T cell receptor beta chain derives from a study of blood T cell repertoires in COVID-19. Study information: Italy, Spain and the United States were the sources of the convalescent and acute COVID-19 samples. Nucleic acid was either cDNA or gDNA, and it came from T cells, B-cell-depleted T cells, or PBMCs.

Authors' analysis steps: From reference gene primer amplification, estimates of nucleated cell counts were derived. Profiling relied on immunoSEQ multiplex PCR, and the TCRdb table lists in-frame clones only, not all of them. That table is the source of V, J and clone size, and D and trimming were worked out from the DNA. The sample records some 62,000 clones, 80% to 90% being singletons. Germline CDR1 and CDR2: LGHNA and YSLEER. The CDR3 totals 16 residues. The V end lost 4 bases, the J end lost 7 bases, and 19 bases lay between the germline ends. The TCR originated in a woman over 75 with acute or convalescent COVID-19. Sequencing used peripheral blood. The V gene is TRBV4-3, the J gene TRBJ1-4; a weak D match, TRBD1 (6 bases). CDR3 in amino acids: CASSRSWGQGREKLFF. The CDR3 coding sequence is TGCGCCAGCAGCCGATCATGGGGGCAGGGGCGTGAAAAACTGTTTTTT.